This TCR beta chain stems from a study of type 1 regulatory T cells. Whole-study context: T-allo10 is an in vitro-generated, Tr1-enriched CD4 T cell product specific for alloantigen. Study observations and caveats: Compared with non-Tr1 cells, Tr1 cells showed a narrower TCR repertoire.

This CDR3 region has 15 residues. Germline values: CDR1 SGHAT, CDR2 FQDESV (reference sequence). MiXCR was run by TCRdb on the reads, yielding one entry per CDR3 protein. The data contain 60,000 to 70,000 distinct CDR3 sequences, 49% of them singletons. Note on this clonotype: The antigen is undetermined. At one boundary the junction diverges from the germline segment, which might be a read error.

This rearrangement joins TRBV11-1 to TRBJ1-1; D remains unclear. The specimen sequenced was cultured non-Tr1 T cells, either the whole culture or a sorted T cell fraction (not recorded which). The TCR comes from a human donor in good health. CDR3 DNA sequence: TGTGCCAGCAGCGAAGTCGGTGACCGGAACACTGAAGTTTTCTTT. This sequence encodes CASSEVGDRNTEVFF.